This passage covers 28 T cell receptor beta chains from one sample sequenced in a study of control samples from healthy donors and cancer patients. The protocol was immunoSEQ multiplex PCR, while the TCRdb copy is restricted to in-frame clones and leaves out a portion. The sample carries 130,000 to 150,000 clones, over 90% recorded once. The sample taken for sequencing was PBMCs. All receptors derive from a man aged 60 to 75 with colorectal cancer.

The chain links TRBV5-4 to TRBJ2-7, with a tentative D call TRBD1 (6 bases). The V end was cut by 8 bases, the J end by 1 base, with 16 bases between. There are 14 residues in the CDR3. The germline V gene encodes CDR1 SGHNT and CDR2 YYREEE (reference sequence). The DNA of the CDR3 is TGTGCCAGTGGATTCCGGGACACGTCCTACGAGCAGTACTTC. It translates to CASGFRDTSYEQYF.

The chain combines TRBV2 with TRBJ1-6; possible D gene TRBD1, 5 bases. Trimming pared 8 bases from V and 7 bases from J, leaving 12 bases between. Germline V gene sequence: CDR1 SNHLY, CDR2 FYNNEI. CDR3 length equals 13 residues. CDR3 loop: CASVQVTNSPLHF. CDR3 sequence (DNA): TGTGCCAGCGTACAGGTCACAAATTCACCCCTCCACTTT.

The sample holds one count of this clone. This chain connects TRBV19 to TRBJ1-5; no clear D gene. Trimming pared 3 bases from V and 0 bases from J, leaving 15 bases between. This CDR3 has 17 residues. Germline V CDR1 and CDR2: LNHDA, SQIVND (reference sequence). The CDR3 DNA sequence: TGTGCCAGTAGTATTGGTAGCCAGACTGATAGCAATCAGCCCCAGCATTTT. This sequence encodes CASSIGSQTDSNQPQHF.

The CDR3 nucleotides read TGTGCCTGGAGTAAGGGACTAGCGGGGTTAGAGACCCAGTACTTC. The encoded protein is CAWSKGLAGLETQYF. The chain couples TRBV30 to TRBJ2-5; 13 nucleotides agree with TRBD2. Germline CDR1 and CDR2: GTSNPN and SVGIG (reference sequence). This CDR3 region has 15 residues. V shed 2 bases and J 4 bases; nucleotides not matched to a gene: 4.

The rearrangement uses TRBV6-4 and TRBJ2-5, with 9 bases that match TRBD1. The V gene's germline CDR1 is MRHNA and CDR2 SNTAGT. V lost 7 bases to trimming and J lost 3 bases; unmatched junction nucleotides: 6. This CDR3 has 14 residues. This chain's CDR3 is CASIQGQGKETQYF. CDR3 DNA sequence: TGTGCCAGCATCCAAGGACAGGGGAAAGAGACCCAGTACTTC.

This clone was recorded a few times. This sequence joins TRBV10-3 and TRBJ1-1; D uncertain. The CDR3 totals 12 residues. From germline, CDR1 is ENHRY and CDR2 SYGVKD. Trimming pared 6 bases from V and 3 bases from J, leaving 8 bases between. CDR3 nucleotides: TGTGCCATCAGAAGGGAGGACACTGAAGCTTTCTTT. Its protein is CAIRREDTEAFF.

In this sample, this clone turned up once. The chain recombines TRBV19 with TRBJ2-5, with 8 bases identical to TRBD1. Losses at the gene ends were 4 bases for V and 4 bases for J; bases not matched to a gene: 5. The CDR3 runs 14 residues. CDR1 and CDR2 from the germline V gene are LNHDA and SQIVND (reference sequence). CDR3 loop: CASSTQGVGETQYF. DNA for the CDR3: TGTGCCAGTAGTACACAGGGGGTAGGAGAGACCCAGTACTTC.

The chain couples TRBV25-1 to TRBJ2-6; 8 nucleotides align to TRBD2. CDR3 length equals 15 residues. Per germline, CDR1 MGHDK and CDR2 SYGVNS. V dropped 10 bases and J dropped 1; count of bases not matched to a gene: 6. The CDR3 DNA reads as TGTGCCACAGGACCGGGGGGGTCTGGGGCCAACGTCCTGACTTTC. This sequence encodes CATGPGGSGANVLTF. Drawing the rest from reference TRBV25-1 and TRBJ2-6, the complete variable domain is EADIYQTPRYLVIGTGKKITLECSQTMGHDKMYWYQQDPGMELHLIHYSYGVNSTEKGDLSSESTVSRIRTEHFPLTLESARPSHTSQYLCATGPGGSGANVLTFGAGSRLTVL.

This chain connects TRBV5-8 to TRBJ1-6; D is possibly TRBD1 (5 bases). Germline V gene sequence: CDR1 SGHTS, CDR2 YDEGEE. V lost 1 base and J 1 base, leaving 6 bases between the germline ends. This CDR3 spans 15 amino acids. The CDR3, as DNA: TGTGCCAGCAGCTTGAGGGGATCCTATAATTCACCCCTCCACTTT. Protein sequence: CASSLRGSYNSPLHF.

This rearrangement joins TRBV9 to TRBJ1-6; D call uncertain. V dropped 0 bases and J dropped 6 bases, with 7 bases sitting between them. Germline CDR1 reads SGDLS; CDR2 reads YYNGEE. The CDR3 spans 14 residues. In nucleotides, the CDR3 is TGTGCCAGCAGCGTAGAGGGAATTAATTCACCCCTCCACTTT. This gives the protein CASSVEGINSPLHF.

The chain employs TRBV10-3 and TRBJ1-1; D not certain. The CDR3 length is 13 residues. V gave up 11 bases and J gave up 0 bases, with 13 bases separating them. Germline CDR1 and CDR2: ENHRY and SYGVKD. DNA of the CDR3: TGTGCCTCACAGCGGCTGTTGAACACTGAAGCTTTCTTT. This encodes CASQRLLNTEAFF.

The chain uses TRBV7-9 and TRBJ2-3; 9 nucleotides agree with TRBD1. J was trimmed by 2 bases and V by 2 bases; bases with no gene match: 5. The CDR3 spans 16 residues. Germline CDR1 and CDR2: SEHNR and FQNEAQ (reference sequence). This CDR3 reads CASSLSRTGATDTQYF. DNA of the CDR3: TGTGCCAGCAGCTTAAGTCGGACAGGGGCCACAGATACGCAGTATTTT.

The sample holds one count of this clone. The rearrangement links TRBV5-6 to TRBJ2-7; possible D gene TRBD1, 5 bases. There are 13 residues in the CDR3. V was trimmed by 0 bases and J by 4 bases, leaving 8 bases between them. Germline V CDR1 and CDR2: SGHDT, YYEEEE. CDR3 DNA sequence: TGTGCCAGCAGCTTGGTACAGGAATACGAGCAGTACTTC. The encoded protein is CASSLVQEYEQYF.

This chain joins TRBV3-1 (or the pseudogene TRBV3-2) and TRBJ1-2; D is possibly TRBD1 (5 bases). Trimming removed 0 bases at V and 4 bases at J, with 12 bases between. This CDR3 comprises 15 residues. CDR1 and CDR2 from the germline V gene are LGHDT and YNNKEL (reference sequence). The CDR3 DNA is TGTGCCAGCAGCCAAGAACCCCAGGGCGGCTATGGCTACACCTTC. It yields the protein CASSQEPQGGYGYTF.

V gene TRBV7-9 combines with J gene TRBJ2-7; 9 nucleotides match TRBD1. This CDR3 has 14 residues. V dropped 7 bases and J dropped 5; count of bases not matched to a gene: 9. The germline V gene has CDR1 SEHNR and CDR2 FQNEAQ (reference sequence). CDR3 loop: CASTLGQGRDEQYF. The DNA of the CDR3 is TGTGCCAGCACCCTAGGACAGGGGCGCGACGAGCAGTACTTC. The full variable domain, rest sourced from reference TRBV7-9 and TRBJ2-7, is DTGVSQNPRHKITKRGQNVTFRCDPISEHNRLYWYRQTLGQGPEFLTYFQNEAQLEKSRLLSDRFSAERPKGSFSTLEIQRTEQGDSAMYLCASTLGQGRDEQYFGPGTRLTVT.

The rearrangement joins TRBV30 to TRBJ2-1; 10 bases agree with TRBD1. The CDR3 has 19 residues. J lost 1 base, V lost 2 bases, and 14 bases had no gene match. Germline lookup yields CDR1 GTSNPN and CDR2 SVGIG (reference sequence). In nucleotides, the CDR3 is TGTGCCTGGAGTAGCCACATCCCGGGACAGGGGAGATCCTACAATGAGCAGTTCTTC. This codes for CAWSSHIPGQGRSYNEQFF.

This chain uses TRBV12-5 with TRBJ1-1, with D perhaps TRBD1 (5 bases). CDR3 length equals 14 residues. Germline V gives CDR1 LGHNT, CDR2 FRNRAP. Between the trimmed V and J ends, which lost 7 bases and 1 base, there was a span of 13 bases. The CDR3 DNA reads TGTGCTAGTGAAAGGGGAGGCAGGAACACTGAAGCTTTCTTT. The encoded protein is CASERGGRNTEAFF.

The CDR3 DNA follows: TGTGCCAGCGGGGGTGTCAGCTACAATGAGCAGTTCTTC. Encoded protein: CASGGVSYNEQFF. The chain is built from TRBV27 and TRBJ2-1; the D gene could be TRBD1 or TRBD2 (5 bases each). Germline V gives CDR1 MNHEY, CDR2 SMNVEV (reference sequence). Trimming stripped 8 bases from V and 3 bases from J, with 11 bases between. CDR3 size: 13 residues.

The CDR3: CASSLSLAPPSSTDTQYF. CDR3 bases: TGTGCCAGCAGCTTGAGTTTAGCCCCTCCCTCTAGCACAGATACGCAGTATTTT. The chain has TRBV5-8 and TRBJ2-3; D unresolved. Trimming pared 1 base from V and 0 bases from J, leaving 18 bases between. The germline gives CDR1 SGHTS, CDR2 YDEGEE. The CDR3 covers 18 residues.

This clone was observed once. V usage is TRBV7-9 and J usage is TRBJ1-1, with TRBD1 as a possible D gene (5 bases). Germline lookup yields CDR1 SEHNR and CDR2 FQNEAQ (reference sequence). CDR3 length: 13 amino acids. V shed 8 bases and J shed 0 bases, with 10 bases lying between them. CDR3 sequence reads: CASVQGMNTEAFF. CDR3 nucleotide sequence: TGTGCCAGCGTCCAGGGCATGAACACTGAAGCTTTCTTT. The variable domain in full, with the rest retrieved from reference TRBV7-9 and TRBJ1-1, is DTGVSQNPRHKITKRGQNVTFRCDPISEHNRLYWYRQTLGQGPEFLTYFQNEAQLEKSRLLSDRFSAERPKGSFSTLEIQRTEQGDSAMYLCASVQGMNTEAFFGQGTRLTVV.

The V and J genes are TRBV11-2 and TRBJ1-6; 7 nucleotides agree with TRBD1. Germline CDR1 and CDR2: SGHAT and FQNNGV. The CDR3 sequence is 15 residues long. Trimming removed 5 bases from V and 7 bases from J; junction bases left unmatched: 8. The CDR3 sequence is CASSPRQGRNSPLHF. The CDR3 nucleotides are TGTGCCAGCAGCCCTAGACAGGGACGGAATTCACCCCTCCACTTT.

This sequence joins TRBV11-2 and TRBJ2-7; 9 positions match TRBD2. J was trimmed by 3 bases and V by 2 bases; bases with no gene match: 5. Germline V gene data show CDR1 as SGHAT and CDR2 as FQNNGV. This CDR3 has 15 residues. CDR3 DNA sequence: TGTGCCAGCAGCTTAACGATAGCGGGGGTCTACGAGCAGTACTTC. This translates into CASSLTIAGVYEQYF. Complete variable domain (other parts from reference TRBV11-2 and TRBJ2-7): EAGVAQSPRYKIIEKRQSVAFWCNPISGHATLYWYQQILGQGPKLLIQFQNNGVVDDSQLPKDRFSAERLKGVDSTLKIQPAKLEDSAVYLCASSLTIAGVYEQYFGPGTRLTVT.

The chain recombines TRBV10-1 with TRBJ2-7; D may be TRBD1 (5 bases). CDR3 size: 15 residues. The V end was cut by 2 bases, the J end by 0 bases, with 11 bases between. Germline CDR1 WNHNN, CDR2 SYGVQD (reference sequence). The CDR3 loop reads CASSEGTGGSYEQYF. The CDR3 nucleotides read TGCGCCAGCAGTGAGGGCACAGGTGGCTCCTACGAGCAGTACTTC.

The CDR3 protein is CASSLDARREALQHQPQHF. As DNA, the CDR3 is TGTGCCAGCAGCTTAGATGCGCGGAGGGAGGCCTTACAACATCAGCCCCAGCATTTT. J is TRBJ1-5 and V is TRBV13; D gene ambiguous. Germline V gives CDR1 PRHDT, CDR2 FYEKMQ (reference sequence). The CDR3 has 19 amino acids. With 1 base removed from V and 5 bases from J, the gap between germline ends came to 24 bases.

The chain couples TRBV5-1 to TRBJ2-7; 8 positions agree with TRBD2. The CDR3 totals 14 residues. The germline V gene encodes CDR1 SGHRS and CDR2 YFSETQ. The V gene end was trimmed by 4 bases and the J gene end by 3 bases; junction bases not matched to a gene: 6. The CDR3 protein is CASSPIAGSYEQYF. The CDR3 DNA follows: TGCGCCAGCAGCCCTATAGCGGGGAGCTACGAGCAGTACTTC.

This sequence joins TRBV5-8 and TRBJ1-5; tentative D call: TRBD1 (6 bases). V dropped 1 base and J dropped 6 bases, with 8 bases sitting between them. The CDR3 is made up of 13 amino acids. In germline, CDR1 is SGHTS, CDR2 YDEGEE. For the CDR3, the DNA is TGTGCCAGCAGCTTGCAGGGGCTTCAGCCCCAGCATTTT. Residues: CASSLQGLQPQHF.

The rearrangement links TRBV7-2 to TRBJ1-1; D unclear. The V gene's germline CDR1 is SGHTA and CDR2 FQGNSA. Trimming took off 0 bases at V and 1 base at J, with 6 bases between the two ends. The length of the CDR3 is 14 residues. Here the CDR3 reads CASSLATRNTEAFF. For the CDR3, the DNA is TGTGCCAGCAGCTTAGCGACACGGAACACTGAAGCTTTCTTT.

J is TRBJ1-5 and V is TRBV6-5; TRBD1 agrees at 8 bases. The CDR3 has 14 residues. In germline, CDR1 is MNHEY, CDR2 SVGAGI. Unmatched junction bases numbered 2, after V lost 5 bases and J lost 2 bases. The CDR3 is CASSLQGGNQPQHF. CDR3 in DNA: TGTGCCAGCAGTCTACAGGGGGGCAATCAGCCCCAGCATTTT.